A single sample gave rise to the 18 T cell receptor beta chains below, sequenced in a study of cytomegalovirus exposure and HLA in healthy donors (dated by TCRdb to the late 2010s). The library was obtained by the immunoSEQ multiplex PCR assay. A mixture of 60 forward primers for TCR Vbeta segments and 13 reverse primers for TCR Jbeta segments was used in the multiplex PCR. Drawn from immuneACCESS, this table holds only the in-frame rearrangements with V and J called that TCRdb kept. Clones are partly lost; checked studies trace under half to an unresolved V gene and leave the rest unexplained. Per the sample table, the count is 150,000 to 200,000 clones. The top ten clonotypes cover about 0.81% of the sample. The sequencing sample was made of PBMCs. The receptors stem from a woman in her late teens or twenties in good health and CMV-seropositive.

The chain is built from TRBV27 and TRBJ1-1; 7 bases match TRBD1. The length of the CDR3 is 13 residues. V shed 8 bases and J 1 base; nucleotides not matched to a gene: 4. Germline V gene lookup returns CDR1 MNHEY and CDR2 SMNVEV (reference sequence). The CDR3 DNA reads TGTGCCAGCCGGCGACAGGGGAACACTGAAGCTTTCTTT. Protein: CASRRQGNTEAFF.

This chain joins TRBV5-1 and TRBJ2-5; TRBD2 is a possible D gene (5 bases). This CDR3 spans 15 amino acids. Germline CDR1 is SGHRS and CDR2 is YFSETQ. The ends were cut back, 0 bases at V and 0 bases at J, with 9 bases in the middle. The CDR3 sequence is CASSLGAGNQETQYF. The CDR3 DNA reads TGCGCCAGCAGCTTGGGTGCCGGGAACCAAGAGACCCAGTACTTC.

The chain is built from TRBV28 and TRBJ1-2; D possibly corresponds to TRBD1 (5 bases). This CDR3 region has 15 residues. Trimming removed 5 bases at V and 4 bases at J, with 17 bases between. Germline CDR1 MDHEN, CDR2 SYDVKM. CDR3 sequence reads: CASSGALRGIYGYTF. DNA for the CDR3: TGTGCCAGCAGTGGGGCTTTGCGGGGGATCTATGGCTACACCTTC.

The gene calls are TRBV2 and TRBJ1-5; possible D gene TRBD1, 5 bases. The germline V and J ends were trimmed by 2 bases and 3 bases, with 8 bases remaining between them. CDR3 length equals 14 residues. Germline-derived CDR1 and CDR2 are SNHLY and FYNNEI. CDR3 nucleotides: TGTGCCAGCAGTGAAAGGACATTCAATCAGCCCCAGCATTTT. It encodes CASSERTFNQPQHF.

The chain links TRBV7-2 to TRBJ1-2; D remains unclear. In germline, CDR1 is SGHTA, CDR2 FQGNSA. The V and J ends lost 5 bases and 5 bases respectively, with 12 bases between them. CDR3 length: 13 residues. In DNA, the CDR3 is TGTGCCAGCAGCCCGGGTCTTTTTTATGGCTACACCTTC. This translates into CASSPGLFYGYTF. Complete variable domain (other parts from reference TRBV7-2 and TRBJ1-2): GAGVSQSPSNKVTEKGKDVELRCDPISGHTALYWYRQSLGQGLEFLIYFQGNSAPDKSGLPSDRFSAERTGGSVSTLTIQRTQQEDSAVYLCASSPGLFYGYTFGSGTRLTVV.

The chain carries TRBV7-9 and TRBJ1-6, with 7 bases lining up with TRBD1. CDR1 and CDR2 from the germline V gene are SEHNR and FQNEAQ (reference sequence). The V segment lost 1 base and the J segment 14 bases; nucleotides outside the gene matches: 14. The CDR3 extends over 16 amino acids. The chain's CDR3 is CASSLGRQGAAEALHF. The CDR3 DNA reads as TGTGCCAGCAGCTTAGGCAGACAGGGCGCCGCTGAGGCCCTCCACTTT.

J is TRBJ1-3 and V is TRBV29-1; D is possibly TRBD1 (6 bases). The V gene lost 7 bases and the J gene lost 1 base, with 14 bases spanning the gap. In germline, CDR1 is SQVTM, CDR2 ANQGSEA. The CDR3 consists of 14 residues. The CDR3 spells CSAKTGASGNTIYF. The DNA for the CDR3 is TGCAGCGCGAAGACAGGCGCTTCTGGAAACACCATATATTTT.

V is TRBV5-1 and J is TRBJ2-7; 8 bases match TRBD1. The V and J ends lost 4 bases and 0 bases, in that order; junction bases with no gene match: 3. The V gene's germline CDR1 is SGHRS and CDR2 YFSETQ. This CDR3 has 14 residues. The CDR3 spells CASSIGQGSYEQYF. The CDR3 DNA is TGCGCCAGCAGCATAGGACAGGGCTCCTACGAGCAGTACTTC. The full variable domain, in which reference TRBV5-1 and TRBJ2-7 provide the parts outside the CDR3, is KAGVTQTPRYLIKTRGQQVTLSCSPISGHRSVSWYQQTPGQGLQFLFEYFSETQRNKGNFPGRFSGRQFSNSRSEMNVSTLELGDSALYLCASSIGQGSYEQYFGPGTRLTVT.

The V and J genes are TRBV6-5 and TRBJ1-2, with 8 bases that match TRBD1. This CDR3 is 14 amino acids long. V lost 5 bases and J lost 6; bases outside the gene matches: 8. Per germline, CDR1 MNHEY and CDR2 SVGAGI. The CDR3 DNA reads TGTGCCAGCAGTCCGGGACAGGAGGTAGATGGCTACACCTTC. It is translated as CASSPGQEVDGYTF.

The chain is built from TRBV6-6 and TRBJ2-3, with TRBD1 matching over 10 bases. Trimming cost V 2 bases and J 4 bases; bases outside gene matches: 3. Germline V gene data show CDR1 as MNHNY and CDR2 as SVGAGI (reference sequence). The CDR3 has 15 amino acids. CDR3 nucleotide sequence: TGTGCCAGCAGTTACGGGACAGGGGTTGCAGATACGCAGTATTTT. Its translation is CASSYGTGVADTQYF.

V and J are TRBV19 and TRBJ2-6; a weak D match, TRBD2 (5 bases). V shed 5 bases and J shed 4 bases, with 18 bases lying between them. This CDR3 has 17 residues. Germline lookup yields CDR1 LNHDA and CDR2 SQIVND (reference sequence). The CDR3 DNA reads as TGTGCCAGTAGTCCCCAGCACGGACTCCGAGGGGCCAACGTCCTGACTTTC. Protein product: CASSPQHGLRGANVLTF.

The genes are TRBV5-1 and TRBJ2-3; D unclear. Germline-derived CDR1 and CDR2 are SGHRS and YFSETQ. CDR3 length: 14 amino acids. Trimming left V 1 base short and J 0 bases short, with 6 bases between. CDR3 sequence: CASSLMTSTDTQYF. CDR3 nucleotide sequence: TGCGCCAGCAGCTTGATGACTAGCACAGATACGCAGTATTTT.

J is TRBJ2-1 and V is TRBV7-9, with 8 bases identical to TRBD2. CDR3 size: 14 residues. Germline lookup yields CDR1 SEHNR and CDR2 FQNEAQ (reference sequence). Trimming removed 9 bases from V and 6 bases from J; junction bases left unmatched: 10. The CDR3 nucleotides read TGTGCCAGTACGAATAGCGGGAAACCCAATGAGCAGTTCTTC. Residues: CASTNSGKPNEQFF.

The gene calls are TRBV30 and TRBJ2-7, with 7 nucleotides matching TRBD1. The CDR3 spans 11 residues. V gave up 5 bases and J gave up 3 bases; unmatched junction bases: 1. The germline V gene encodes CDR1 GTSNPN and CDR2 SVGIG (reference sequence). In DNA form, the CDR3 reads TGTGCCTGGCAGGGGGACTACGAGCAGTACTTC. It yields the protein CAWQGDYEQYF.

The chain joins TRBV5-1 to TRBJ2-7; 9 bases fit TRBD1. Germline V lookup: CDR1 SGHRS, CDR2 YFSETQ. The ends lost 4 bases at V and 4 bases at J; junction bases unmatched: 12. The CDR3 is 16 residues long. The CDR3 here is CASSPTGTGFIYEQYF. CDR3 DNA sequence: TGCGCCAGCAGCCCTACAGGGACAGGGTTCATATACGAGCAGTACTTC. Variable domain in full (rest from reference TRBV5-1 and TRBJ2-7): KAGVTQTPRYLIKTRGQQVTLSCSPISGHRSVSWYQQTPGQGLQFLFEYFSETQRNKGNFPGRFSGRQFSNSRSEMNVSTLELGDSALYLCASSPTGTGFIYEQYFGPGTRLTVT.

The chain employs TRBV7-9 and TRBJ1-2, with 7 positions matching TRBD1. Germline values: CDR1 SEHNR, CDR2 FQNEAQ (reference sequence). The CDR3 has 12 amino acids. J was trimmed by 8 bases and V by 1 base; bases with no gene match: 1. CDR3 sequence reads: CASSLGDRGYTF. CDR3 coding DNA: TGTGCCAGCAGCTTAGGGGACAGAGGCTACACCTTC.

The chain employs TRBV5-1 and TRBJ1-3; tentative D call: TRBD1 (6 bases). Between the trimmed V and J ends, which lost 4 bases and 0 bases, there was a span of 8 bases. Germline CDR1 SGHRS, CDR2 YFSETQ. The CDR3 spans 14 residues. This CDR3 is CASSVDSSGNTIYF. For the CDR3, the DNA is TGCGCCAGCAGCGTGGACAGCTCTGGAAACACCATATATTTT.

The V call is TRBV7-9, the J call TRBJ2-3; possible D gene TRBD2, 6 bases. Trimming pared 4 bases from V and 2 bases from J, leaving 10 bases between. The CDR3 sequence is 14 residues long. Per the germline V gene, CDR1 is SEHNR and CDR2 is FQNEAQ (reference sequence). The CDR3 DNA sequence: TGTGCCAGCAGCTCCAGACTAGACACAGATACGCAGTATTTT. Translated, it gives CASSSRLDTDTQYF.